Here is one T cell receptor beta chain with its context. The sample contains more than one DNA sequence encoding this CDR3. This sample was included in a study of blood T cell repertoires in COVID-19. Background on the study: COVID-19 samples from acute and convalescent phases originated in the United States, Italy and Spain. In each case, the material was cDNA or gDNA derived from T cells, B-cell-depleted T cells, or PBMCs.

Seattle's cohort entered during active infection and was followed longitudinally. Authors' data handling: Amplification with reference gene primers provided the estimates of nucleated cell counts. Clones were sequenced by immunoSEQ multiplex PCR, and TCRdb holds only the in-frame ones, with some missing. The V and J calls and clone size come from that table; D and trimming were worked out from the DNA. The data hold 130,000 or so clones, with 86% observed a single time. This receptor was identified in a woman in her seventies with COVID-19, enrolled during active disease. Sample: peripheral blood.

This chain's CDR3 is CASSPDRGSYEQYF. The CDR3 DNA is TGTGCCAGTAGTCCTGACAGGGGGTCCTACGAGCAGTACTTC. The V and J genes are TRBV19 and TRBJ2-7; 9 bases align to TRBD1. CDR1 LNHDA and CDR2 SQIVND come from the germline V gene (reference sequence). The CDR3 consists of 14 residues. The ends lost 5 bases at V and 1 base at J; junction bases unmatched: 3.